These 11 T cell receptor beta chains were sequenced from one sample in a study of T cell repertoires in cytomegalovirus infection. For these receptors, no antigen is known. TCRdb reprocessed the reads with MiXCR, giving one entry per CDR3 protein. This table has about 350,000 distinct CDR3 sequences, approximately 30% appearing once. Sequenced material: cultured PBMCs, taken from culture after CMV antigen stimulation. The source of these receptors is a human donor in good health (CMV status not recorded). Some clones in this sample may be carry-over from other donors' samples.

Only a few counts were recorded for this clonotype. The chain joins TRBV7-6 to TRBJ1-4; 9 nucleotides agree with TRBD1. V trimming: 5 bases; J trimming: 8 bases; junction bases outside the gene matches: 12. This CDR3 has 16 amino acids. From germline, CDR1 is SGHVS and CDR2 FNYEAQ. In DNA, the CDR3 is TGTGCCAGCAGCCCCGGGACAGGGTTCTTGATGGAAAAACTGTTTTTT. Its translation is CASSPGTGFLMEKLFF.

The table lists this clonotype with many counts. The chain couples TRBV7-2 to TRBJ1-1; D is possibly TRBD1 (6 bases). This CDR3 has 15 residues. CDR1 and CDR2 from the germline V gene are SGHTA and FQGNSA. V gave up 5 bases and J gave up 1 base, with 14 bases separating them. The CDR3 bases are TGTGCCAGCAGCCGACAGGTGGGAGGGAACACTGAAGCTTTCTTT. It translates to CASSRQVGGNTEAFF.

This clonotype was recorded at least ten times. The chain is built from TRBV7-2 and TRBJ1-1; no definite D call. CDR1 SGHTA and CDR2 FQGNSA come from the germline V gene. The CDR3 is 14 residues long. Trimming took off 2 bases at V and 0 bases at J, with 7 bases between the two ends. As DNA, the CDR3 is TGTGCCAGCAGCTTATTAAAGGTGAACACTGAAGCTTTCTTT. Encoded protein: CASSLLKVNTEAFF.

The chain links TRBV11-3 to TRBJ2-7; D may be TRBD2 (5 bases). The CDR3 covers 14 residues. The germline gives CDR1 SGHNT, CDR2 YENEEA. The V and J ends lost 2 bases and 3 bases respectively, with 11 bases between them. CDR3 protein: CASSLSGIRYEQYV. The CDR3 coding sequence is TGTGCCAGCAGCTTATCCGGGATTCGCTACGAGCAGTACGTC.

The chain carries TRBV19 and TRBJ2-1, with 8 bases identical to TRBD1. Germline CDR1 and CDR2: LNHDA and SQIVND (reference sequence). With V trimmed by 4 bases and J by 5 bases, 7 bases remained unmatched. This CDR3 region has 15 residues. The CDR3 DNA sequence: TGTGCCAGTAGTACCTGGACAGGGATCGACAATGAGCAGTTCTTC. This sequence encodes CASSTWTGIDNEQFF. The full variable domain, in which reference TRBV19 and TRBJ2-1 provide the parts outside the CDR3, is DGGITQSPKYLFRKEGQNVTLSCEQNLNHDAMYWYRQDPGQGLRLIYYSQIVNDFQKGDIAEGYSVSREKKESFPLTVTSAQKNPTAFYLCASSTWTGIDNEQFFGPGTRLTVL.

The chain links TRBV6-5 to TRBJ2-1; 7 nucleotides match TRBD2. Trimming took 6 bases from V and 9 from J; bases not matched to a gene: 17. The CDR3 contains 16 residues. Germline-derived CDR1 and CDR2 are MNHEY and SVGAGI. The CDR3 is CASSPIRGRALGEQFF. The DNA for the CDR3 is TGTGCCAGCAGCCCTATTCGTGGGAGGGCCCTCGGTGAGCAGTTCTTC.

The CDR3 is CASSGSGLAKNIQYF. The CDR3 DNA follows: TGTGCCAGCAGCGGTAGCGGTCTAGCCAAAAACATTCAGTACTTC. The rearrangement joins TRBV7-2 to TRBJ2-4; TRBD2 is a possible D gene (6 bases). Looked up from germline, CDR1 is SGHTA and CDR2 is FQGNSA. The CDR3 loop spans 15 amino acids. V was clipped by 5 bases and J by 0 bases, with 11 bases between them. The variable domain in full, completed from reference TRBV7-2 and TRBJ2-4, reads GAGVSQSPSNKVTEKGKDVELRCDPISGHTALYWYRQSLGQGLEFLIYFQGNSAPDKSGLPSDRFSAERTGGSVSTLTIQRTQQEDSAVYLCASSGSGLAKNIQYFGAGTRLSVL.

CDR3 sequence (DNA): TGTGCCAGCAGCTTAATCTCCGGGGGGAGGAGGGAGACCCAGTACTTC. It is translated as CASSLISGGRRETQYF. The V and J genes are TRBV7-2 and TRBJ2-5, with 7 bases lining up with TRBD2. Unmatched junction bases numbered 11, after V lost 2 bases and J lost 5 bases. The CDR3 runs 16 residues. Germline values: CDR1 SGHTA, CDR2 FQGNSA.

V usage is TRBV28 and J usage is TRBJ1-1, with 7 nucleotides matching TRBD1. The CDR3 extends over 12 amino acids. V trimming: 7 bases; J trimming: 5 bases; junction bases outside the gene matches: 4. Germline CDR1 and CDR2: MDHEN and SYDVKM. In DNA form, the CDR3 reads TGTGCCAGCATTCCGACAGGGACTGAAGCTTTCTTT. Amino acids: CASIPTGTEAFF.

The rearrangement links TRBV10-3 to TRBJ1-1; D is undetermined. Germline CDR1 is ENHRY and CDR2 is SYGVKD. V was trimmed by 6 bases and J by 5 bases, leaving 16 bases between them. This CDR3 region has 14 residues. The CDR3 nucleotides are TGTGCCATCAGATCTGGCAGCGGAGGGACTGAAGCTTTCTTT. Protein sequence: CAIRSGSGGTEAFF.

Only a few counts were recorded for this clonotype. V and J are TRBV6-2 or TRBV6-3 and TRBJ2-1; TRBD1 is a possible D gene (5 bases). The ends were cut back, 4 bases at V and 9 bases at J, with 13 bases in the middle. The CDR3 is 13 residues long. The V gene's germline CDR1 is MNHEY and CDR2 SVGEGT. The CDR3 region has the DNA TGTGCCAGCAGTTCATACTGGGGCGGTGAGCAGTTCTTC. This gives the protein CASSSYWGGEQFF.